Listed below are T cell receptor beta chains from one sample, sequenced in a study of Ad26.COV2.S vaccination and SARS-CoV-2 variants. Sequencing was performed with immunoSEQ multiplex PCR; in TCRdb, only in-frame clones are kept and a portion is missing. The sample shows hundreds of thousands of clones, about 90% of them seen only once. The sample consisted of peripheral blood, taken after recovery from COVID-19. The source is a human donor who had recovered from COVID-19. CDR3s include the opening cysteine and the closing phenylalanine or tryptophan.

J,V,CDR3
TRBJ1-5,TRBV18,CASSPPGQPQHF
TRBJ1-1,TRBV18,CASSPHDRGPEAFF
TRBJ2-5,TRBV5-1,CASSGRDSSQETQYF
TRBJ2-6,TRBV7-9,CASSPRQGYASGANVLTF
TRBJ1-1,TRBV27,CASSLSRVGEAFF
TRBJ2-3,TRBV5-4,CASSSPPWTRPDTQYF
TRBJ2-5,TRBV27,CASSSGLYRDYQETQYF
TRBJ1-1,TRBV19,CTQGWYPEAFF
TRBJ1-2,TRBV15,CATSRGGTPYGYTF
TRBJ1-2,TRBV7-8,CASSLGGQGGRYYGYTF
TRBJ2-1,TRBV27,CASSLSGTPPWGNEQFF
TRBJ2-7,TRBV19,CASSIRTGIYEQYF
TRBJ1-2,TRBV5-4,CASSRGKTPGYTF
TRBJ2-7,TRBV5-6,CASSLSVEQYF
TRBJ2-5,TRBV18,CASSPQETQYF